Following are 3 T cell receptor beta chains from one sample sequenced in a study of cytomegalovirus exposure and HLA in healthy donors. The PCR contained 60 Vbeta and 13 Jbeta primers. TCRdb keeps only in-frame clones here, not all; method: immunoSEQ multiplex PCR. Among under 80,000 clones, approximately 72% were seen once, and the ten largest hold roughly half. Material: PBMCs. The source of these receptors is a man between 45 and 60 years old in good health and CMV-seropositive.

The chain combines TRBV5-1 with TRBJ2-1, with TRBD2 identical over 15 bases. The V and J ends lost 1 base and 5 bases, in that order; junction bases with no gene match: 10. There are 19 residues in the CDR3. CDR1 is SGHRS, CDR2 YFSETQ, per germline. The DNA of the CDR3 is TGCGCCAGCAGCTTGAGCCGGACTAGCGGGAGGGTTTACCACAATGAGCAGTTCTTC. Protein: CASSLSRTSGRVYHNEQFF.

Of note for this clone: Compared with germline, one end of the junction differs, possibly owing to a read error. The sample holds other DNA sequences that translate to the same CDR3. The chain links TRBV9 to TRBJ2-7, with a possible D match to TRBD1 (6 bases). Per the germline V gene, CDR1 is SGDLS and CDR2 is YYNGEE. The CDR3 contains 15 residues. CDR3 residues: CASSSQGTSSYEQYF. The DNA for the CDR3 is TGCGCCAGCAGCTCCCAGGGGACCAGCTCCTACGAGCAGTACTTC.

This clone came up a few times. The chain combines TRBV2 with TRBJ2-2, with a possible D match to TRBD2 (5 bases). The V end lost 5 bases, the J end lost 14 bases, and 12 bases lay between the germline ends. Germline assignment: CDR1 SNHLY and CDR2 FYNNEI. The CDR3 is 11 residues long. As DNA, the CDR3 is TGTGCCAGCAGTCCCGGGAATGTCCTGTTTTTT. Translation gives CASSPGNVLFF.